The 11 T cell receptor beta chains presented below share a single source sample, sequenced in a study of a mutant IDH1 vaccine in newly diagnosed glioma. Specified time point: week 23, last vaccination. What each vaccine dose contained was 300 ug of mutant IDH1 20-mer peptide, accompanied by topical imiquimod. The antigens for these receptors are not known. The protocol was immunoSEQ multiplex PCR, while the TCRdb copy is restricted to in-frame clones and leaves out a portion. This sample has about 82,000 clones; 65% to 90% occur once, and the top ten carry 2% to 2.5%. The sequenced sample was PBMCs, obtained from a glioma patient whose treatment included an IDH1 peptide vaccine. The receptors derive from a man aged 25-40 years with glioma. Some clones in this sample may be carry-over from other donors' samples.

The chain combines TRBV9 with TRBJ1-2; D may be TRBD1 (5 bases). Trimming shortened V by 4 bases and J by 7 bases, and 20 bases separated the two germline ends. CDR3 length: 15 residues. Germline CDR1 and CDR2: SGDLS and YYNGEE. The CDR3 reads CASSKGGGKGFGYTF. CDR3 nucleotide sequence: TGTGCCAGCAGCAAAGGCGGGGGAAAGGGTTTTGGCTACACCTTC.

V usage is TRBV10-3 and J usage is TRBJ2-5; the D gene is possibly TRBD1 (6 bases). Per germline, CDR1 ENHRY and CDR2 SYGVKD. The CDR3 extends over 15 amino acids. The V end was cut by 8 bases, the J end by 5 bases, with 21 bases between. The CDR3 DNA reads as TGTGCCATCTCAGGGGAAGGGGGATCCAGGGAGACCCAGTACTTC. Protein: CAISGEGGSRETQYF.

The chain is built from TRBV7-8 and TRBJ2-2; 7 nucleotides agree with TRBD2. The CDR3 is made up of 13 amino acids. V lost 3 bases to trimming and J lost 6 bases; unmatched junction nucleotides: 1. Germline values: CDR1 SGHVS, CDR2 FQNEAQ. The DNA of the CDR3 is TGTGCCAGCAGCTTTGCGGGGGCCGGGGAGCTGTTTTTT. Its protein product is CASSFAGAGELFF.

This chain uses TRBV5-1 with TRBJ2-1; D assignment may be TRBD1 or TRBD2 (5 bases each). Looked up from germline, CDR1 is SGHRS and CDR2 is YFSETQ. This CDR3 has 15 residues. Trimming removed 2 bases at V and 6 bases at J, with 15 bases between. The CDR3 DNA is TGCGCCAGCAGCTTCTATCCCGGGGCGAGCAATGAGCAGTTCTTC. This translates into CASSFYPGASNEQFF.

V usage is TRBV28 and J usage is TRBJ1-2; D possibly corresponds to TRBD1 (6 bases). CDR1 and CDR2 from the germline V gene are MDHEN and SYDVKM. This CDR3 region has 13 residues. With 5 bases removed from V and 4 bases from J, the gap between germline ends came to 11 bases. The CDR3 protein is CASSANRVYGYTF. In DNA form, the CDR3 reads TGTGCCAGCAGTGCCAACAGGGTCTATGGCTACACCTTC.

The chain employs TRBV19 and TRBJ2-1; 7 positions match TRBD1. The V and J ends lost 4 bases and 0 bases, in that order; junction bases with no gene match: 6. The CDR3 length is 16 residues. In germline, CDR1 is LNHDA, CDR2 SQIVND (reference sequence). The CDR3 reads CASSRQGRGSYNEQFF. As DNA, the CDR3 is TGTGCCAGTAGTAGACAGGGCCGGGGCTCCTACAATGAGCAGTTCTTC.

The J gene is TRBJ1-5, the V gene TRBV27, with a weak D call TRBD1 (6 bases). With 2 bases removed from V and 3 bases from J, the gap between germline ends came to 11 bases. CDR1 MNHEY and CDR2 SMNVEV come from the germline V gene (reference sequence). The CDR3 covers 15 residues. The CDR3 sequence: CASSLHRGLNQPQHF. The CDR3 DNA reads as TGTGCCAGCAGTTTACACCGGGGGCTCAATCAGCCCCAGCATTTT.

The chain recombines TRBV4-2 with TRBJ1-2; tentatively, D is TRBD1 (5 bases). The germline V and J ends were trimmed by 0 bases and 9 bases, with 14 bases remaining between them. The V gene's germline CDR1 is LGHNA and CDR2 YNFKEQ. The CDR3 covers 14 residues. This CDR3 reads CASSQEQAGGSYTF. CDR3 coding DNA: TGTGCCAGCAGCCAAGAACAGGCAGGAGGAAGCTACACCTTC.

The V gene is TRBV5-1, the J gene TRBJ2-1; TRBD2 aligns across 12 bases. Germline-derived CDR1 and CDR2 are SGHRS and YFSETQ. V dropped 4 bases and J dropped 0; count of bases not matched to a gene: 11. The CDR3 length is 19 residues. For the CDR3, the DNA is TGCGCCAGCAGCAAATCGACTAGCGGGGGACCAAGCTCCTACAATGAGCAGTTCTTC. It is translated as CASSKSTSGGPSSYNEQFF.

The CDR3 is CASSPKGGLLPQHF. The CDR3 coding sequence is TGTGCCAGCAGCCCCAAGGGGGGATTGCTGCCCCAGCATTTT. The chain couples TRBV7-2 to TRBJ1-5; possibly TRBD1 for D (6 bases). The V end was cut by 5 bases, the J end by 9 bases, with 17 bases between. In germline, CDR1 is SGHTA, CDR2 FQGNSA. The CDR3 runs to 14 residues.

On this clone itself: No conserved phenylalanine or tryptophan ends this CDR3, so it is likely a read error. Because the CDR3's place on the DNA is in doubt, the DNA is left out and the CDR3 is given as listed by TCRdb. The CDR3 reads CASLTLKRRSLE. This chain joins TRBV5-1 and TRBJ2-7; the D segment call TRBD2 is taken from the table without a DNA check. Germline V gene sequence: CDR1 SGHRS, CDR2 YFSETQ. Termini included, the CDR3 measures 12 amino acids.